The T cell receptor beta chain described here comes from a study of spatial heterogeneity in lung cancer. Study as a whole: Alpha-chain detections were consistently fewer than beta-chain detections among the sequences.

In TCRdb, the 5' RACE reads were re-called with MiXCR into one record per CDR3 protein. Altogether just under 95,000 distinct CDR3 sequences are present, about 12% being singletons, with the ten largest covering more than 40%. V lost 3 bases, J lost 1 base, and 16 bases stayed unmatched. The germline gives CDR1 KGHDR, CDR2 SFDVKD. The length of the CDR3 is 20 residues. The sample's time point: sample taken at primary tumor resection. A total of around 76 untreated early-stage non-small cell lung cancer patients served as donors. Extraction of whole RNA from tumor, nontumor lung or frozen PBMC preceded unsorted sequencing. This clonotype was seen a handful of times.

The sample here was PBMCs, taken at surgery. This clonotype originated in a male donor with early-stage non-small cell lung cancer. The rearrangement joins TRBV24-1 to TRBJ2-1; 8 positions match TRBD2. Here the CDR3 reads CATSDTGTSGPGRSYNEQFF. CDR3 bases: TGTGCCACCAGTGATACGGGCACTAGCGGCCCTGGTAGGTCCTACAATGAGCAGTTCTTC.